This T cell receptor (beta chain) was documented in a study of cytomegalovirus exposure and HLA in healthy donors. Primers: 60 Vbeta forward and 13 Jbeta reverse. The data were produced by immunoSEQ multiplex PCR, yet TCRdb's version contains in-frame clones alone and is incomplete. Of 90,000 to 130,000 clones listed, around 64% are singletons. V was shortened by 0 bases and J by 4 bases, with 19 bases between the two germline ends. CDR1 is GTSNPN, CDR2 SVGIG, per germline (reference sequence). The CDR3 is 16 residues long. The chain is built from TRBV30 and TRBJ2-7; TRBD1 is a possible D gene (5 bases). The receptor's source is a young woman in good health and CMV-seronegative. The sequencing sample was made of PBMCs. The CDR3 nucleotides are TGTGCCTGGAGTGTACTTCGGCCAGGGCCCCTTTACGAGCAGTACTTC. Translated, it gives CAWSVLRPGPLYEQYF. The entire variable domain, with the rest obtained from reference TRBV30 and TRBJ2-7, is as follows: SQTIHQWPATLVQPVGSPLSLECTVEGTSNPNLYWYRQAAGRGLQLLFYSVGIGQISSEVPQNLSASRPQDRQFILSSKKLLLSDSGFYLCAWSVLRPGPLYEQYFGPGTRLTVT.